Reported below is one T cell receptor (beta chain). Its specificity is unknown. According to the study, genomic DNA was the template for TCR beta VDJ and CDR3 profiling. TCRdb fed the reads into MiXCR, producing one record per CDR3 protein. The sample has about 160,000 distinct CDR3 sequences; around 45% are singletons. V was pared by 4 bases and J by 1 base, with 11 bases between. The CDR3 extends over 14 amino acids. The germline V gene has CDR1 SNHLY and CDR2 FYNNEI. The sample belongs to a study of CD8+CD57+ T cells in acquired aplastic anemia. Study conclusions and caveats: Patients and controls shared around 30 CD8+ CDR3 sequences.

This receptor was taken from a human donor in good health. This sequence joins TRBV2 and TRBJ2-7; D tentatively fits TRBD1 or TRBD2 (6 bases each). Sequenced sample: sorted CD4+, CD8+, or CD8+CD57+ T cells (not recorded which) from PBMCs. CDR3 nucleotides: TGTGCCAGCAGTGGGCGGGGACATTCCTACGAGCAGTACTTC. It encodes CASSGRGHSYEQYF.